A selection of T cell receptor beta chains follows, all from one sample in a study of T cell repertoires in cytomegalovirus infection. TCRdb reprocessed the reads via MiXCR and lists one record per CDR3 protein. This sample has 160,000 or so distinct CDR3 sequences, with about a sixth found just once. Sequencing used CD8+ T cells from PBMCs. Receptor source: a human donor in good health (CMV status not recorded). Some clones in this sample may be carry-over from other donors' samples. Both conserved end residues are part of each CDR3. Fields, in order: V gene, clone size, J gene, D gene, CDR3 protein, CDR3 DNA. D genes are given only for firm matches. Not all rows give a size; the values are once, few, many and, for expanded clones, a class.

V gene: TRBV7-9
clone size: -
J gene: TRBJ2-1
D gene: -
CDR3 protein: CASSTRKGDNEQFF
CDR3 DNA: TGTGCCAGCAGCACCCGGAAGGGGGACAATGAGCAGTTCTTC

V gene: TRBV28
clone size: many
J gene: TRBJ1-2
D gene: -
CDR3 protein: CASSYGRGYTF
CDR3 DNA: TGTGCCAGCAGTTATGGGCGCGGCTACACCTTC

V gene: TRBV7-6
clone size: few
J gene: TRBJ2-2
D gene: -
CDR3 protein: CASSSPEGREPGELFF
CDR3 DNA: TGTGCCAGCAGCTCACCGGAGGGCCGAGAGCCCGGGGAGCTGTTTTTT

V gene: TRBV7-6
clone size: few
J gene: TRBJ1-4
D gene: -
CDR3 protein: CASSAALNEKLFF
CDR3 DNA: TGTGCCAGCAGTGCAGCTCTTAATGAAAAACTGTTTTTT

V gene: TRBV6-5
clone size: few
J gene: TRBJ2-1
D gene: TRBD2
CDR3 protein: CASSYQIAGPPYNEQFF
CDR3 DNA: TGTGCCAGCAGTTACCAAATAGCGGGACCCCCCTACAATGAGCAGTTCTTC

V gene: TRBV5-4
clone size: -
J gene: TRBJ1-1
D gene: -
CDR3 protein: CASSPSPGTEAFF
CDR3 DNA: TGTGCCAGCAGCCCCTCACCTGGCACTGAAGCTTTCTTT

V gene: TRBV28
clone size: -
J gene: TRBJ2-7
D gene: -
CDR3 protein: CASSPPRERNYEQYF
CDR3 DNA: TGTGCCAGCAGTCCCCCTCGGGAGCGGAACTACGAGCAGTACTTC

V gene: TRBV20-1
clone size: few
J gene: TRBJ2-7
D gene: TRBD1
CDR3 protein: CSARDRGFLEQYF
CDR3 DNA: TGCAGTGCCCGGGACAGGGGATTTTTGGAGCAGTACTTC

V gene: TRBV29-1
clone size: few
J gene: TRBJ2-2
D gene: -
CDR3 protein: CSVRMSGELFF
CDR3 DNA: TGCAGCGTTAGGATGTCCGGGGAGCTGTTTTTT

V gene: TRBV28
clone size: -
J gene: TRBJ2-5
D gene: TRBD2
CDR3 protein: CASRTSAETQYF
CDR3 DNA: TGTGCCAGCAGAACTAGCGCAGAGACCCAGTACTTC

V gene: TRBV11-2
clone size: -
J gene: TRBJ2-1
D gene: -
CDR3 protein: CASSLIVPYNEQFF
CDR3 DNA: TGTGCCAGCAGCTTAATCGTCCCCTACAATGAGCAGTTCTTC

V gene: TRBV6-5
clone size: -
J gene: TRBJ2-5
D gene: TRBD2
CDR3 protein: CASSPLAGEYQETQYF
CDR3 DNA: TGTGCCAGCAGCCCACTAGCGGGAGAGTACCAAGAGACCCAGTACTTC

V gene: TRBV5-5
clone size: -
J gene: TRBJ1-5
D gene: -
CDR3 protein: CASNLDLNQPQHF
CDR3 DNA: TGTGCCAGCAACCTTGACCTAAATCAGCCCCAGCATTTT

V gene: TRBV7-2
clone size: few
J gene: TRBJ2-1
D gene: TRBD2
CDR3 protein: CASTWGGNEQFF
CDR3 DNA: TGTGCCAGCACCTGGGGGGGGAATGAGCAGTTCTTC

V gene: TRBV6-5
clone size: -
J gene: TRBJ2-3
D gene: TRBD2
CDR3 protein: CASSYHSQREWQDTQYF
CDR3 DNA: TGTGCCAGCAGTTACCACTCTCAGCGGGAGTGGCAAGATACGCAGTATTTT

V gene: TRBV7-2
clone size: -
J gene: TRBJ1-1
D gene: -
CDR3 protein: CASSFSSWGDRGTEAFF
CDR3 DNA: TGTGCCAGCAGCTTCTCCTCTTGGGGGGATAGGGGCACTGAAGCTTTCTTT

V gene: TRBV7-9
clone size: few
J gene: TRBJ2-5
D gene: -
CDR3 protein: CASSLVRPSETQYF
CDR3 DNA: TGTGCCAGCAGCTTAGTCCGACCGTCGGAGACCCAGTACTTC

V gene: TRBV7-8
clone size: few
J gene: TRBJ2-1
D gene: -
CDR3 protein: CASSLVISPFEQFF
CDR3 DNA: TGTGCCAGCAGCTTAGTAATTTCACCGTTCGAGCAGTTCTTC

V gene: TRBV7-2
clone size: -
J gene: TRBJ2-7
D gene: -
CDR3 protein: CASSYTGLKEQYF
CDR3 DNA: TGTGCCAGCAGCTACACAGGACTCAAGGAGCAGTACTTC

V gene: TRBV7-6
clone size: -
J gene: TRBJ2-1
D gene: TRBD2
CDR3 protein: CASSSSGGDYNEQFF
CDR3 DNA: TGTGCCAGCAGCTCCAGCGGGGGGGACTACAATGAGCAGTTCTTC